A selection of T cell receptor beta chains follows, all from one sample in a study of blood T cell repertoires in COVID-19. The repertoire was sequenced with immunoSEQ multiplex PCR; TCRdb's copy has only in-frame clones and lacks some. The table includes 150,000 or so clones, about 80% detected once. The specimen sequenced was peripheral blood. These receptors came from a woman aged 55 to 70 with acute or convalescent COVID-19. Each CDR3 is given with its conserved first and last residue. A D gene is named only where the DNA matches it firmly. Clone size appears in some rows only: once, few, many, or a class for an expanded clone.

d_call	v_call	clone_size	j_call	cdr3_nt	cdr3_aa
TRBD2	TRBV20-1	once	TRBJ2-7	TGCAGTGCTAGTCGCACTAGCGGGGGTAACGAGCAGTACTTC	CSASRTSGGNEQYF
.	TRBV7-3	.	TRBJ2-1	TGTGCCAGCAGCTCTATTAGTGCTCCCAGGGAGCAGTTCTTC	CASSSISAPREQFF
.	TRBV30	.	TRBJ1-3	TGTGCCGCAGAACAGGGATGGGCTGGAAACACCATATATTTT	CAAEQGWAGNTIYF
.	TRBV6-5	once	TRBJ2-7	TGTGCCAGCAGCCTACCTCGGGTGGGCGAGCAGTACTTC	CASSLPRVGEQYF
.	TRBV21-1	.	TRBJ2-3	TGTGCCAGCAGCACAGGACAGGGCACACTACCCTACACAGATACGCAGTATTTT	CASSTGQGTLPYTDTQYF
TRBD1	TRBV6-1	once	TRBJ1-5	TGTGCCAGCAGTGTCCCGGGACAGGGAATTTGGCAGCCCCAGCATTTT	CASSVPGQGIWQPQHF
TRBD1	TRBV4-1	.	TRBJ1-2	TGCGCCAGCAGCCCCGAGGGAGGACAGGGTACCTATGGCTACACCTTC	CASSPEGGQGTYGYTF
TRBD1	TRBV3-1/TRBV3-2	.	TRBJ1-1	TGTGCCAGCAGCCGACAGGGGGCAAGTAACACTGAAGCTTTCTTT	CASSRQGASNTEAFF
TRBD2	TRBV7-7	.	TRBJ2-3	TGTGCCAGCAGCTTAGAACTAGCGGGCAGCTTAGCTACGCAGTATTTT	CASSLELAGSLATQYF
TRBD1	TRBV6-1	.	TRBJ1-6	TGTGCCAGCAGTGAAGCGCATCGGGGACAGCCTTCACCCCTCCACTTT	CASSEAHRGQPSPLHF
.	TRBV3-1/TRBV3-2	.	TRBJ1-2	TGTGCCAGCAGCCTCGGGGGTTATGGCTACACCTTC	CASSLGGYGYTF
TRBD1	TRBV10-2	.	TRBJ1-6	TGCGCCAGCACCTTATGGACAGGGGGCGAATCACCCCTCCACTTT	CASTLWTGGESPLHF
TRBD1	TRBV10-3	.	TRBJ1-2	TGTGCCATCAGGGGGACAGAGGCGAACTATGGCTACACCTTC	CAIRGTEANYGYTF
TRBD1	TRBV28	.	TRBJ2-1	TGTGCCAGCAGGGGGCAGGGGGTCAATGAGCAGTTCTTC	CASRGQGVNEQFF
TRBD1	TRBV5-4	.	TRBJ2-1	TGTGCCAGCAGCAGGGGACAGGACTCCTACAATGAGCAGTTCTTC	CASSRGQDSYNEQFF
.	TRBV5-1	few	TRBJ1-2	TGCGCCAGCAGCTTGATGCCAGGCGGCTACACCTTC	CASSLMPGGYTF
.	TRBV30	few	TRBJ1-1	TGTGCCTGGAGTGTACCCCCCGGGGAAGCTTTCTTT	CAWSVPPGEAFF
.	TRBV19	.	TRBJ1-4	TGTGCCAGCGGGGACACCGGCCTAACTAATGAAAAACTGTTTTTT	CASGDTGLTNEKLFF
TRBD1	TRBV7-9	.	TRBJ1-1	TGTGCCAGCAGCACCCCGGACAGGACCTCCCGTGGTTTTAACACTGAAGCTTTCTTT	CASSTPDRTSRGFNTEAFF
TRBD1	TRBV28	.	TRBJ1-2	TGTGCCAGCAGACTACAGGGGAGCGAGAGAGGCTACACCTTC	CASRLQGSERGYTF
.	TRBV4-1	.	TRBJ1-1	TGCGCCAGCAGCCATGGGGCGGGGACTGAAGCTTTCTTT	CASSHGAGTEAFF
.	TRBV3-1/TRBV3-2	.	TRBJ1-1	TGTGCCAGCAGCCAAGTTCCAGGGGTGGCGTACACTGAAGCTTTCTTT	CASSQVPGVAYTEAFF
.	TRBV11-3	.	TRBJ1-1	TGTGCCAGCAGCCAAAGGGCCAGGAGGCCTGAAGCTTTCTTT	CASSQRARRPEAFF
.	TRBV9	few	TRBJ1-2	TGTGCCAGCAGCGCCTTAGCGGGCTACACCTTC	CASSALAGYTF
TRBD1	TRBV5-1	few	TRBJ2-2	TGCGCCAGCAGCTTTCGAGCCGGGACAGGGAACACCGGGGAGCTGTTTTTT	CASSFRAGTGNTGELFF
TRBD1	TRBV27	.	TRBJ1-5	TGTGCCAGCAGTCCCCTGGACAGGGGGAGCAATCAGCCCCAGCATTTT	CASSPLDRGSNQPQHF
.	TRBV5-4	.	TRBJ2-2	TGTGCCACGGCGCAGCGCCCCCCCGGGGAGCTGTTTTTT	CATAQRPPGELFF
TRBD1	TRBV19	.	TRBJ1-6	TGTGCCAGTAGTAGGGGGACAGGGGGTAATAATTCACCCCTCCACTTT	CASSRGTGGNNSPLHF
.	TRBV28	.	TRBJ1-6	TGTGCCAGCAGGACGGACACTACTCGCAATTCACCCCTCCACTTT	CASRTDTTRNSPLHF
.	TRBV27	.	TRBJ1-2	TGTGCCAGCAGTTCGACTCCCGAACATGGCTACACCTTC	CASSSTPEHGYTF
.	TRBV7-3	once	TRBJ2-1	TGTGCCAGCAGCTTCCTAACCGTGAACAATGAGCAGTTCTTC	CASSFLTVNNEQFF
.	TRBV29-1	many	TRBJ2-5	TGCAGCGTTCCCAAGGACTCCAGGACCCAGTACTTC	CSVPKDSRTQYF
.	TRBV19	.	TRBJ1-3	TGTGCCAGTAGCCCTAGAGCCGGCAACTCTGGAAACACCATATATTTT	CASSPRAGNSGNTIYF
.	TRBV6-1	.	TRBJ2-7	TGTGCCAGCAGTGAGGGGAGTGTCCCCTACGAGCAGTACTTC	CASSEGSVPYEQYF
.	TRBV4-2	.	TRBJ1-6	TGTGCCAGCAGCCAAGAGGCAAACTATAATTCACCCCTCCACTTT	CASSQEANYNSPLHF
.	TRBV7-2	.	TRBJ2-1	TGTGCCAGCAGCTTAGCGCGGCTGAGCAATGAGCAGTTCTTC	CASSLARLSNEQFF
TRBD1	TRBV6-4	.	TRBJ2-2	TGTGCCAGCAGTGCCTCACAGGGGACCGGGGAGCTGTTTTTT	CASSASQGTGELFF
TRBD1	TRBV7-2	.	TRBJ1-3	TGTGCCAGCAGACCACAGGGGTTTTCTGGAAACACCATATATTTT	CASRPQGFSGNTIYF
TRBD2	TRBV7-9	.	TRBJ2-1	TGTGCCAGCAGCCCACCAAGGGGTCGGGGGGGGTTCTCCTACAATGAGCAGTTCTTC	CASSPPRGRGGFSYNEQFF
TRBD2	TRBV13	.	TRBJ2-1	TGTGCCAGCAGCTTAACTAGCGGGGGGGCCTCGTACAATGAGCAGTTCTTC	CASSLTSGGASYNEQFF
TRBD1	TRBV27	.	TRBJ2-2	TGTGCCAGCAGTGAGACACTACAGGGGGCTAACACCGGGGAGCTGTTTTTT	CASSETLQGANTGELFF
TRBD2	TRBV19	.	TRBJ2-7	TGTGCCAGTAGTATAGATCGGGGTAGCGGGTCCTACGAGCAGTACTTC	CASSIDRGSGSYEQYF
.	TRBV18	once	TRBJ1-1	TGTGCCAGCTCGACTACAGAGAACACTGAAGCTTTCTTT	CASSTTENTEAFF
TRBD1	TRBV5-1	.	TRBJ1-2	TGCGCCAGCAGCTCCTCGGGACAGCCTGTTTTTCAGGACTATGGCTACACCTTC	CASSSSGQPVFQDYGYTF
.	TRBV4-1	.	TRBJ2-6	TGCGCCAGCAGCCAAAGCGAGGGACTCTCTGGGGCCAACGTCCTGACTTTC	CASSQSEGLSGANVLTF
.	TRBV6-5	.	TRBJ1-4	TGTGCCAGCAGCGTCAGGCTGTTTGAAAAACTGTTTTTT	CASSVRLFEKLFF
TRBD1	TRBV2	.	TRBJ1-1	TGTGCCAGCAGTGATCCCGGACAGGTATGGGACCTGAACACTGAAGCTTTCTTT	CASSDPGQVWDLNTEAFF